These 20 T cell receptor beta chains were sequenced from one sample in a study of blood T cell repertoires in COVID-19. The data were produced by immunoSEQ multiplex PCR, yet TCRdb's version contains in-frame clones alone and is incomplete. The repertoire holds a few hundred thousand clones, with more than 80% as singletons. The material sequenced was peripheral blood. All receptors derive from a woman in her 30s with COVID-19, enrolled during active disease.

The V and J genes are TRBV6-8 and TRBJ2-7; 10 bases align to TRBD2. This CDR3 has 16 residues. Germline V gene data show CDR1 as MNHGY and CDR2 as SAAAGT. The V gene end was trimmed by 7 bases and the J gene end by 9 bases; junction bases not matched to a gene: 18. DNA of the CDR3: TGTGCCAGCACCCCCGCCCGGCTAGCGGGAGATTTGGGGCAGTACTTC. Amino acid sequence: CASTPARLAGDLGQYF.

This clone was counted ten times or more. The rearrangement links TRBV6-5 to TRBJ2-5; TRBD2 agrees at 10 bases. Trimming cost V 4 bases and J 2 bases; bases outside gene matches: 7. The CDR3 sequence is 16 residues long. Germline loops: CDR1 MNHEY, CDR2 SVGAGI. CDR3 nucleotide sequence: TGTGCCAGCAGTTCCCTAGCGGGAGAGCGGCAAGAGACCCAGTACTTC. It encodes CASSSLAGERQETQYF.

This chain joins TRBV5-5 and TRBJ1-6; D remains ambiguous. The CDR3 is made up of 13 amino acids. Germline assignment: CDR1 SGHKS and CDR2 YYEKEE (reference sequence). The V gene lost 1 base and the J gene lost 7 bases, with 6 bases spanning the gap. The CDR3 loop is CASSLIENSPLHF. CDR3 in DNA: TGTGCCAGCAGCTTGATCGAGAATTCACCCCTCCACTTT. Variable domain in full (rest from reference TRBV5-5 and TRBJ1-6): DAGVTQSPTHLIKTRGQQVTLRCSPISGHKSVSWYQQVLGQGPQFIFQYYEKEERGRGNFPDRFSARQFPNYSSELNVNALLLGDSALYLCASSLIENSPLHFGNGTRLTVT.

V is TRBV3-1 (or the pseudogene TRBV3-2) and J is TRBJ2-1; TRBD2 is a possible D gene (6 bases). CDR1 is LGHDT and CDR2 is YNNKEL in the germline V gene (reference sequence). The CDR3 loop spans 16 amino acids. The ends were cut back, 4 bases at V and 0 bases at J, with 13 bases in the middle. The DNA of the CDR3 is TGTGCCAGCAGCCCCCGGGGGTCGAGCTCCTACAATGAGCAGTTCTTC. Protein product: CASSPRGSSSYNEQFF.

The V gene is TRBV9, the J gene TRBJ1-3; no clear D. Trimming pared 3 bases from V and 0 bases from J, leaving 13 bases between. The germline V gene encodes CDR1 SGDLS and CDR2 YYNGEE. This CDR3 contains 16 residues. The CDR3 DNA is TGTGCCAGCAGCGCCCTGACAAGGCTCTCTGGAAACACCATATATTTT. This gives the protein CASSALTRLSGNTIYF.

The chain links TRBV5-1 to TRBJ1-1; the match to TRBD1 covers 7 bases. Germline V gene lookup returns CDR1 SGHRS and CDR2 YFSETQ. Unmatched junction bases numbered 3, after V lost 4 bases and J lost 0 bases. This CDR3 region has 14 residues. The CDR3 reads CASSARGMNTEAFF. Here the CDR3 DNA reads TGCGCCAGCAGCGCCAGGGGGATGAACACTGAAGCTTTCTTT.

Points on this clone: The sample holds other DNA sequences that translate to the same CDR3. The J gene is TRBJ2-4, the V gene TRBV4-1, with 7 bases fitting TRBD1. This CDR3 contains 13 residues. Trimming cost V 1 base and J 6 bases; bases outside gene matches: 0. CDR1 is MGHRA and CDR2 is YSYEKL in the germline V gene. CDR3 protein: CASSQGQGNIQYF. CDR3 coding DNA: TGCGCCAGCAGCCAAGGACAGGGAAACATTCAGTACTTC.

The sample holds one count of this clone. The CDR3 is CATSDPTETSYEQYF. Here the CDR3 DNA reads TGTGCCACCAGTGACCCGACAGAGACCTCCTACGAGCAGTACTTC. The chain is built from TRBV24-1 and TRBJ2-7; a weak D match, TRBD1 (5 bases). Germline lookup yields CDR1 KGHDR and CDR2 SFDVKD. V dropped 4 bases and J dropped 0 bases, with 12 bases sitting between them. This CDR3 has 15 residues.

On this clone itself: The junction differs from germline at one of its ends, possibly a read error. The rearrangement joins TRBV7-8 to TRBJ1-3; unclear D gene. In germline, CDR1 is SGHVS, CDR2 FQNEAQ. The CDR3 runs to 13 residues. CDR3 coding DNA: TGTGCCAGCAGCTTGGGCTCTGGAAACATCATATATTTT. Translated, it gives CASSLGSGNIIYF.

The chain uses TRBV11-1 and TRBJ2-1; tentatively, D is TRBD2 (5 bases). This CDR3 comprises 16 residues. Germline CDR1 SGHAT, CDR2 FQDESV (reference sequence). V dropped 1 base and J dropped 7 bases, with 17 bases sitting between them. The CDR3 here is CASSLEAGTWRNEQFF. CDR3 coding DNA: TGTGCCAGCAGCTTAGAGGCCGGAACTTGGAGGAATGAGCAGTTCTTC. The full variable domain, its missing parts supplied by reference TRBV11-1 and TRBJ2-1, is EAEVAQSPRYKITEKSQAVAFWCDPISGHATLYWYRQILGQGPELLVQFQDESVVDDSQLPKDRFSAERLKGVDSTLKIQPAELGDSAMYLCASSLEAGTWRNEQFFGPGTRLTVL.

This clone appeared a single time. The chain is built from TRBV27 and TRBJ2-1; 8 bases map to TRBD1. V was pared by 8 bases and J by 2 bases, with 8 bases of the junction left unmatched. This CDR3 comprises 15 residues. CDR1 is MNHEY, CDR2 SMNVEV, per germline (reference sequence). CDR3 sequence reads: CASRRDRGTYNEQFF. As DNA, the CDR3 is TGTGCCAGCCGGCGAGACAGGGGAACCTACAATGAGCAGTTCTTC.

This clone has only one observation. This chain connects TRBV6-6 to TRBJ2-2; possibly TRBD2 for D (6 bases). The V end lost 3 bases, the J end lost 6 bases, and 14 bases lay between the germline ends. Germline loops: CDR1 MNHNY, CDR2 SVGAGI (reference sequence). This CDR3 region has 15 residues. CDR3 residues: CASSYQGGKAGELFF. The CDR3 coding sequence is TGTGCCAGCAGTTATCAGGGAGGAAAGGCCGGGGAGCTGTTTTTT.

CDR3 loop: CASSLGRAEAFF. CDR3 DNA: TGTGCCAGCAGCTTGGGTCGGGCTGAAGCTTTCTTT. V is TRBV5-4 and J is TRBJ1-1; D unresolved. Germline-derived CDR1 and CDR2 are SGHNT and YYREEE (reference sequence). Trimming removed 0 bases at V and 6 bases at J, with 6 bases between. The CDR3 has 12 amino acids.

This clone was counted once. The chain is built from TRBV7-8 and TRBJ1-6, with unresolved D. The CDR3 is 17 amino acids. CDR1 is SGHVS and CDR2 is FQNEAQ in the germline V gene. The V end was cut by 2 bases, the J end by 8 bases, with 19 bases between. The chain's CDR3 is CASSLNFEVLLYSPLHF. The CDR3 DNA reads TGTGCCAGCAGCTTAAATTTTGAGGTGTTACTGTATTCACCCCTCCACTTT.

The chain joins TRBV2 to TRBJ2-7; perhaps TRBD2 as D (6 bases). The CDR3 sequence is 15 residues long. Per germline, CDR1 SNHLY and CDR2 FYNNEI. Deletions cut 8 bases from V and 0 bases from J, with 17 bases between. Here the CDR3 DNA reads TGTGCCAGCGCTAGACTAGACCGAGCCTCCTACGAGCAGTACTTC. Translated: CASARLDRASYEQYF.

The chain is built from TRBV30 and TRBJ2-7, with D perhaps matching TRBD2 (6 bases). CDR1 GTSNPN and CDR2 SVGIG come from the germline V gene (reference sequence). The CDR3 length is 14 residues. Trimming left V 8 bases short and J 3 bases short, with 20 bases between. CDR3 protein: CAVDHQGLYYEQYF. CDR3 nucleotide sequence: TGTGCCGTAGACCACCAGGGACTGTACTACGAGCAGTACTTC. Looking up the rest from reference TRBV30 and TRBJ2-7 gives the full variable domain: SQTIHQWPATLVQPVGSPLSLECTVEGTSNPNLYWYRQAAGRGLQLLFYSVGIGQISSEVPQNLSASRPQDRQFILSSKKLLLSDSGFYLCAVDHQGLYYEQYFGPGTRLTVT.

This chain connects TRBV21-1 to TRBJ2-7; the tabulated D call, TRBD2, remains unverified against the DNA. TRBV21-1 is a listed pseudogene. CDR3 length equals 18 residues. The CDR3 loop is CASSNELAGKGRPYEQYF. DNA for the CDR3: TGTGCCAGCAGCAATGAACTAGCGGGAAAAGGTAGGCCCTACGAGCAGTACTTC.

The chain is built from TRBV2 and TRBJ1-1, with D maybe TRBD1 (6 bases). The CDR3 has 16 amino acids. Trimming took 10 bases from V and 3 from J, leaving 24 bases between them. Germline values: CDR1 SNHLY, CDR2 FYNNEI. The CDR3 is CATRVGTPPGDTEAFF. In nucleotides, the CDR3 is TGTGCCACCAGGGTAGGGACACCTCCCGGGGACACTGAAGCTTTCTTT.

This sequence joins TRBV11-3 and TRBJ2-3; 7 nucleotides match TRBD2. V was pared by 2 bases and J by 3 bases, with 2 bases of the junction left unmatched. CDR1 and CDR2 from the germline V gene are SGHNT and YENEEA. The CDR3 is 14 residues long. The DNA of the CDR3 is TGTGCCAGCAGCTTACGGGGGGTGACAGATACGCAGTATTTT. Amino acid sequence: CASSLRGVTDTQYF.

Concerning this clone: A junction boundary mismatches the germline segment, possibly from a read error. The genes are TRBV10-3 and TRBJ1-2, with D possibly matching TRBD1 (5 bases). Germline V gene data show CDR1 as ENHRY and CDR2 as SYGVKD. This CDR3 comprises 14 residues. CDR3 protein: CASSGAGESYGYTF. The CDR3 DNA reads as TGTGCCAGCAGTGGAGCGGGGGAGAGCTATGGCTACACCTTC.